This entry concerns a single TCR beta chain. The target antigen is unknown. This table comes from immunoSEQ multiplex PCR, and its TCRdb copy is limited to in-frame clones, with some not included. The sample yields 140,000 to 150,000 clones, 90% to 95% seen once. The entry originates in a study of T cell responses to AZD1222 COVID-19 vaccine. Turning to the study itself: Pooling of second doses given at about 4 or about 12 weeks was done.

Regarding the study as a whole: Most donors were white British and more were female, and clonal diversity was possibly underestimated. Repertoires were sampled only after the peak T cell response. Baseline seropositivity characterized only a handful of AZD1222 recipients.

Germline V gene sequence: CDR1 DFQATT, CDR2 SNEGSKA (reference sequence). The V end lost 3 bases, the J end lost 8 bases, and 11 bases lay between the germline ends. The CDR3 has 13 amino acids. This receptor was taken from an adult in good health. The V call is TRBV20-1, the J call TRBJ1-6, with a weak D call TRBD1 (6 bases). Source: peripheral blood, taken on day 0 of AZD1222 vaccination. In DNA form, the CDR3 reads TGCAGTGCTAGTGGGGGGCTTGATTCACCCCTCCACTTT. Its protein product is CSASGGLDSPLHF.